These 5 T cell receptor beta chains were all obtained from the same sample, sequenced in a study of graft-versus-host responses after intestinal transplantation. Antigens for these TCRs are unknown. Clones were sequenced by immunoSEQ multiplex PCR, and TCRdb holds only the in-frame ones, with some missing. Among over 100,000 clones listed, roughly 95% were seen once. The sequencing used unstimulated CD8+ T cells sorted from spleen or lymph node cells, collected before intestinal transplant. These receptors all come from a human donor who received an intestinal transplant.

This chain links TRBV7-4 with TRBJ2-1; D could derive from TRBD1 or TRBD2 (5 bases each). The V end lost 5 bases, the J end lost 5 bases, and 16 bases lay between the germline ends. Germline V gene lookup returns CDR1 SGHVT and CDR2 SQSDAQ. CDR3 size: 15 residues. The CDR3 reads CASSPVGEFDNEQFF. DNA for the CDR3: TGTGCCAGCAGCCCCGTGGGGGAGTTCGACAATGAGCAGTTCTTC.

This clone has only one observation. The chain joins TRBV6-9 to TRBJ2-7; a possible D gene is TRBD2 (6 bases). V was cut by 5 bases and J by 4 bases, with 18 bases left in between. The germline gives CDR1 MNHGY, CDR2 SVAAGI. CDR3 length equals 15 residues. As DNA, the CDR3 is TGTGCCAGCAGTACAAACCGGGAGCGGGCTTACGAGCAGTACTTC. This sequence encodes CASSTNRERAYEQYF.

This chain connects TRBV4-1 to TRBJ1-2; no clear D. The CDR3 extends over 16 amino acids. V lost 0 bases, J lost 5 bases, and 16 bases lay in between. Per germline, CDR1 MGHRA and CDR2 YSYEKL. The CDR3 protein is CASSQDESRKLYGYTF. CDR3 in DNA: TGCGCCAGCAGCCAAGATGAATCCAGAAAACTGTATGGCTACACCTTC.

The CDR3, as DNA: TGTGCCAGCAGCTGGAAGGACAGGGGTCCAGTTCTGTACAATGAGCAGTTCTTC. This encodes CASSWKDRGPVLYNEQFF. V and J are TRBV5-4 and TRBJ2-1; 9 nucleotides agree with TRBD1. The CDR3 has 18 residues. Germline CDR1 and CDR2: SGHNT and YYREEE (reference sequence). With V trimmed by 3 bases and J by 4 bases, 14 bases remained unmatched.

CDR3 loop: CASSLGLGGYEQYF. The CDR3 DNA reads as TGTGCCAGCAGCTTAGGCCTAGGGGGCTACGAGCAGTACTTC. The V gene is TRBV7-2, the J gene TRBJ2-7; TRBD1 is a possible D gene (6 bases). The CDR3 runs 14 residues. The germline V and J ends were trimmed by 1 base and 3 bases, with 10 bases remaining between them. Germline V gene data show CDR1 as SGHTA and CDR2 as FQGNSA. Drawing the rest from reference TRBV7-2 and TRBJ2-7, the complete variable domain is GAGVSQSPSNKVTEKGKDVELRCDPISGHTALYWYRQSLGQGLEFLIYFQGNSAPDKSGLPSDRFSAERTGGSVSTLTIQRTQQEDSAVYLCASSLGLGGYEQYFGPGTRLTVT.